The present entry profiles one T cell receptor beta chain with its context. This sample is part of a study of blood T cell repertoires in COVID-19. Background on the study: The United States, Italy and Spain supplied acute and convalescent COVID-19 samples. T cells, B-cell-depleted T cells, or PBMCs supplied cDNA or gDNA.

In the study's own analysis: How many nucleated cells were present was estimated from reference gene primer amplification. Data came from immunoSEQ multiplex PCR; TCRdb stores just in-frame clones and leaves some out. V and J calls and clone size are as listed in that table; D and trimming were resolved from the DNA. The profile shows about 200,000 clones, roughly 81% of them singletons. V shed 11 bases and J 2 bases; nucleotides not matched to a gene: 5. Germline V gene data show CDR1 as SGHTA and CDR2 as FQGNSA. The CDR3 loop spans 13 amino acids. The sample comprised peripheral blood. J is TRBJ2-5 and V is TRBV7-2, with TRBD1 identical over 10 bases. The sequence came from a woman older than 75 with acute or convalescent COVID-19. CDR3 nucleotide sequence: TGTGCCCTCCGACAGGGGGCACAAGAGACCCAGTACTTC. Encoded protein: CALRQGAQETQYF. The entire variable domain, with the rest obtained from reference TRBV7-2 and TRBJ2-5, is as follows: GAGVSQSPSNKVTEKGKDVELRCDPISGHTALYWYRQSLGQGLEFLIYFQGNSAPDKSGLPSDRFSAERTGGSVSTLTIQRTQQEDSAVYLCALRQGAQETQYFGPGTRLLVL.